The rows below give T cell receptor beta chains drawn from one sample of a study of graft-versus-host responses after intestinal transplantation. No antigen has been assigned to these receptors. Sequencing used immunoSEQ multiplex PCR; TCRdb keeps in-frame clones, though not all of them. The table includes roughly 80,000 clones, 80% to 90% detected once. The specimen was unstimulated CD8+ T cells sorted from spleen or lymph node cells, collected before transplant. These receptors came from a human donor who was the organ donor for an intestinal transplant. The CDR3 runs from the conserved cysteine through the conserved F or W.

TRBV5-1 CASSLSGYEQYF
TRBV5-6 CATEDRGYQETQYF
TRBV5-1 CASSPLGGGPYNEQFF
TRBV7-9 CASSLVSEQYF
TRBV9 CASSAGIQGRLGTQYF
TRBV28 CASSSPGYVNEQFF
TRBV7-8 CASSLMHRGRGGNTIYF
TRBV21-1 CASSKDLGDRGYSQPQHF
TRBV6-5 CAALGQGSYEQYF
TRBV6-6 CASSSQGDASEKLFF
TRBV7-9 CASSSGYSNQPQHF
TRBV2 CASSDLAVHSTGELFF
TRBV9 CASSVDMRPSEQYF
TRBV28 CASRIESSEAFF
TRBV19 CASSRLLRDSKETQYF
TRBV15 CATSRGTFEAFF
TRBV27 CASTFGSGGSYNEQFF
TRBV5-6 CASSLNRYQPQHF
TRBV19 CASTYGQLYGYTF
TRBV9 CASSVVGNSPLHF
TRBV4-1 CASSQIHDGNTEAFF
TRBV9 CASSVGRTGPTEAFF
TRBV30 CAWTDTGELFF
TRBV7-2 CASSLALFRGLRGYTF
TRBV5-5 CASLTIISRKTYGYTF
TRBV5-1 CASSLATRRTAHPNEQFF
TRBV18 CASSPHRTTPTRTLHF
TRBV16 CASSQSRQGLAIQYF
TRBV4-1 CASSQVGKGGYNEQFF
TRBV28 CASSLVPYEQYF
TRBV4-1 CASSPRDISNQPQHF
TRBV9 CASSVGGGRKDGYTF